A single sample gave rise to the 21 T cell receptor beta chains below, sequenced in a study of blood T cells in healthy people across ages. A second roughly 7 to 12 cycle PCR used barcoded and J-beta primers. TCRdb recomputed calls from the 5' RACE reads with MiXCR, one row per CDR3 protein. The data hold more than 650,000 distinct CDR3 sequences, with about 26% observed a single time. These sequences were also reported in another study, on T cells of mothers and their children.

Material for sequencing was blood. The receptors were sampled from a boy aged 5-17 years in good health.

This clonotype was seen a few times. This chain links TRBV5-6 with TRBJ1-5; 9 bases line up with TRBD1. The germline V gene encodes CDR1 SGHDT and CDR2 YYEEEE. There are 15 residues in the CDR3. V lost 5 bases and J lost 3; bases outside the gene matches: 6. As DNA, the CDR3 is TGTGCCAGCAGGATGGACAGGGGAGTCAATCAGCCCCAGCATTTT. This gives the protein CASRMDRGVNQPQHF.

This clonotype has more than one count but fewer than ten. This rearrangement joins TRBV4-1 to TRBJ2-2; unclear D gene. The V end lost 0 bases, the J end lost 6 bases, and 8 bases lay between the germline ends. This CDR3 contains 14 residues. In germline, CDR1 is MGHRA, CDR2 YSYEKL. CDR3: CASSQEIPPGELFF. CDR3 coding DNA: TGCGCCAGCAGCCAAGAGATACCCCCCGGGGAGCTGTTTTTT.

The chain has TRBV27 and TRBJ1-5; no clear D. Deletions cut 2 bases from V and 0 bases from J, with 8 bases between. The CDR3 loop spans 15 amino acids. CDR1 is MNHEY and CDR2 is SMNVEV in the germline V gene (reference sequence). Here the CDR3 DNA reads TGTGCCAGCAGTTTACAAGGGAATAGCAATCAGCCCCAGCATTTT. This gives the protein CASSLQGNSNQPQHF.

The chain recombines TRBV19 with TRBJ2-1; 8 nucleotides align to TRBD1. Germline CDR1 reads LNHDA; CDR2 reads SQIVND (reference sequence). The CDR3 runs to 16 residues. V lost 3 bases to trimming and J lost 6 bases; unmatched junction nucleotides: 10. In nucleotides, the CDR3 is TGTGCCAGTAGTATTTCTTACAGGACAGGGCTCAATGAGCAGTTCTTC. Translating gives CASSISYRTGLNEQFF.

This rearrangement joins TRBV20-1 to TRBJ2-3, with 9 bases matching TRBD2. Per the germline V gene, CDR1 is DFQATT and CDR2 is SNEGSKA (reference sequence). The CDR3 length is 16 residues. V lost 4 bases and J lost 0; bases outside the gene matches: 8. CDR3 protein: CSAISGSTSSTDTQYF. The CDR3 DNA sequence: TGCAGTGCTATTAGCGGGAGCACTTCTAGCACAGATACGCAGTATTTT.

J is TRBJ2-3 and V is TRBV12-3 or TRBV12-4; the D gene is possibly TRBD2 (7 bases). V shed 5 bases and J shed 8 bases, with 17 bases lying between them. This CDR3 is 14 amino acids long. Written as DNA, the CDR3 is TGTGCCAGCAGTCCAAGGGGGGGGTTGGGTACGCAGTATTTT. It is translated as CASSPRGGLGTQYF.

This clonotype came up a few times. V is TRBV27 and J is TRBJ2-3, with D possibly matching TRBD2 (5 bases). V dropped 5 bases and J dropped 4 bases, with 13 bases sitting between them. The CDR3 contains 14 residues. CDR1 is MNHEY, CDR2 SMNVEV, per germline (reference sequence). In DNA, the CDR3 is TGTGCCAGCAGTCCCGGAGGAGTTTCAGATACGCAGTATTTT. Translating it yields CASSPGGVSDTQYF.

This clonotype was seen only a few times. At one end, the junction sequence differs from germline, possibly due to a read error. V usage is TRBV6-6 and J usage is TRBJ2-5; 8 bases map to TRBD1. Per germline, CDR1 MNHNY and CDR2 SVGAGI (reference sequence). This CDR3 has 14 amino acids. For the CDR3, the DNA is TGTGCCAGCAGGTCACAGGGGGACCAAGAGACCCAGCACTTC. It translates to CASRSQGDQETQHF.

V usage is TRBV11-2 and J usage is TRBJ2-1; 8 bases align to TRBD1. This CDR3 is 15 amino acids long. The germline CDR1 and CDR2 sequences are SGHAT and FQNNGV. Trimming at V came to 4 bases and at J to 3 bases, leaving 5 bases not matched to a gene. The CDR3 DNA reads TGTGCCAGCAGCTACGGGACAGGCGGCTACAATGAGCAGTTCTTC. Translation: CASSYGTGGYNEQFF.

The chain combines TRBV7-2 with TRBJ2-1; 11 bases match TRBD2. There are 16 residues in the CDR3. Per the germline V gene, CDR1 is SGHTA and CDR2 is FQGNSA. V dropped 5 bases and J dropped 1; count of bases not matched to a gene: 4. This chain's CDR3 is CASSPTSGESYNEQFF. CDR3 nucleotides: TGTGCCAGCAGCCCGACTAGCGGGGAATCCTACAATGAGCAGTTCTTC. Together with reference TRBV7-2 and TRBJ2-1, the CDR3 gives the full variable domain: GAGVSQSPSNKVTEKGKDVELRCDPISGHTALYWYRQSLGQGLEFLIYFQGNSAPDKSGLPSDRFSAERTGGSVSTLTIQRTQQEDSAVYLCASSPTSGESYNEQFFGPGTRLTVL.

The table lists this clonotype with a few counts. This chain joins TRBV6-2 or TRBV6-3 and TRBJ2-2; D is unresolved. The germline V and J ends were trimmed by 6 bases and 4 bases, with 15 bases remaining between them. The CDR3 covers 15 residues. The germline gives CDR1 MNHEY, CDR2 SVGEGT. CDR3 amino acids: CASSPTRASTGELFF. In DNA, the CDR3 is TGTGCCAGCAGCCCCACCCGGGCGTCCACCGGGGAGCTGTTTTTT.

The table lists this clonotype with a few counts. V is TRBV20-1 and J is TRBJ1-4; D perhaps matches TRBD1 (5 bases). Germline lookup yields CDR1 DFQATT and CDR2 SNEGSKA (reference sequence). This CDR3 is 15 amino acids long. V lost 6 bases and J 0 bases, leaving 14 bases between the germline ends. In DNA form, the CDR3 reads TGCAGTGCCCCCGGTAGGGGCTCAACTAATGAAAAACTGTTTTTT. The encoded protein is CSAPGRGSTNEKLFF.

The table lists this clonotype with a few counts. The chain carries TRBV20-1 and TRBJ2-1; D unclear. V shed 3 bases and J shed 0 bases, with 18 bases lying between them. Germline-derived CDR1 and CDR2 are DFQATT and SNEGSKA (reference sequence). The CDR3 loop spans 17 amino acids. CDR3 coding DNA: TGCAGTGCTAGGCCCAGCACAGAGTTCTCCTCCTACAATGAGCAGTTCTTC. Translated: CSARPSTEFSSYNEQFF.

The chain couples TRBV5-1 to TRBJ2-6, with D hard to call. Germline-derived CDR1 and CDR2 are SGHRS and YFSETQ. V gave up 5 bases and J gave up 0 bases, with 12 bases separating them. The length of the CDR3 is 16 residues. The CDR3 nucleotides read TGCGCCAGCAGTTGGCCCTCCACCTCTGGGGCCAACGTCCTGACTTTC. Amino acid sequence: CASSWPSTSGANVLTF.

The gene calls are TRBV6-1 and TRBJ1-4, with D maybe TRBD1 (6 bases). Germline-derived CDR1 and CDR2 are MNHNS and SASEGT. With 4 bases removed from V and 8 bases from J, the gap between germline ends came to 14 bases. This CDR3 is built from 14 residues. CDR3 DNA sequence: TGTGCCAGCAGTGTCACCAAAAGGGGGGAAAAACTGTTTTTT. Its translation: CASSVTKRGEKLFF.

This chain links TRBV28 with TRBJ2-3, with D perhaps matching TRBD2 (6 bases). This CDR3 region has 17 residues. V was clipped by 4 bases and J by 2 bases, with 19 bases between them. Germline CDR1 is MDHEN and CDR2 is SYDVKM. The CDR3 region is CASSYPVTGEYTDTQYF. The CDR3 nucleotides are TGTGCCAGCAGTTACCCCGTTACGGGAGAGTACACAGATACGCAGTATTTT.

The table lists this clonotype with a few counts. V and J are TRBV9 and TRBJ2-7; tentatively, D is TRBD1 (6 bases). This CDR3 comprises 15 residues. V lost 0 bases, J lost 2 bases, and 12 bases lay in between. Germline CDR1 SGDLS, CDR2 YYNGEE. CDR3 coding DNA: TGTGCCAGCAGCGTAGGGTGGCAGGGGCCCTACGAGCAGTACTTC. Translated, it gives CASSVGWQGPYEQYF.

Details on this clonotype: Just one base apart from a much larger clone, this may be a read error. The CDR3 DNA reads TGTGCCAGCAGCTTGGGTGGATCATCCAATGAGCGGTTCTTC. Translating it yields CASSLGGSSNERFF. The chain uses TRBV7-3 and TRBJ2-5; D may be TRBD2 (5 bases). This CDR3 is 14 amino acids long. Germline CDR1 is SGHTA and CDR2 is FQGTGA.

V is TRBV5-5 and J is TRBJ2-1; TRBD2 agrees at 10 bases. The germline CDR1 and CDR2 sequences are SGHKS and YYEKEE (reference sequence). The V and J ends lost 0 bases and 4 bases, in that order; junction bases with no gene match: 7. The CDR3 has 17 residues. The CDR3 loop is CASSLESSGGGYNEQFF. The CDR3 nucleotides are TGTGCCAGCAGCTTGGAGTCTAGCGGGGGAGGTTACAATGAGCAGTTCTTC. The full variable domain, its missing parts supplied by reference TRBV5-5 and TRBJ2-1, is DAGVTQSPTHLIKTRGQQVTLRCSPISGHKSVSWYQQVLGQGPQFIFQYYEKEERGRGNFPDRFSARQFPNYSSELNVNALLLGDSALYLCASSLESSGGGYNEQFFGPGTRLTVL.

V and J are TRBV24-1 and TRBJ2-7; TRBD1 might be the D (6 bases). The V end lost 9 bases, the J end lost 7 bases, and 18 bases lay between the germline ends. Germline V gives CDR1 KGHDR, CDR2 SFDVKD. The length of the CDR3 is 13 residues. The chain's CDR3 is CATGSQGEGEQYF. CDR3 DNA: TGTGCCACCGGTTCACAGGGTGAAGGTGAGCAGTACTTC.

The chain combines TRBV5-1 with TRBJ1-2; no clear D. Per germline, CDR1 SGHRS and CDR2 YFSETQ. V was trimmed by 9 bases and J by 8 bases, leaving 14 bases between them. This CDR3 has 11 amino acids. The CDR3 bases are TGCGCCACCCGTGGGAAGGAGGGCTACACCTTC. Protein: CATRGKEGYTF.